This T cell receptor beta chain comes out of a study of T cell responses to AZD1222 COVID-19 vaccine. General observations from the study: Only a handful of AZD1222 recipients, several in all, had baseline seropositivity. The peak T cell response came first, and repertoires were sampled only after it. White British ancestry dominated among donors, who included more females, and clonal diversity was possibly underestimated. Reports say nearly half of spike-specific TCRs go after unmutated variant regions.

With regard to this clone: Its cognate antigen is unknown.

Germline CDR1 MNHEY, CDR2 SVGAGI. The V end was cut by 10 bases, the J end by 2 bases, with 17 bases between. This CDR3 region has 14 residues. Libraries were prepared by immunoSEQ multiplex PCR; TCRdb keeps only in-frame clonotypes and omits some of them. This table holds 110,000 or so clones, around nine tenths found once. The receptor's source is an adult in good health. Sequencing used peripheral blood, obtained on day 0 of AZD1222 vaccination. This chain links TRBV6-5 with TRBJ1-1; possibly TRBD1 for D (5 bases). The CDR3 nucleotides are TGTGCCACCTCCACGTGGGGCATCAACACTGAAGCTTTCTTT. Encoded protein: CATSTWGINTEAFF.